This TCR beta chain is from a study of blood T cell repertoires in COVID-19. Across the study: From T cells, B-cell-depleted T cells, or PBMCs came the material, which was cDNA or gDNA.

Per the germline V gene, CDR1 is KGHSH and CDR2 is LQKENI. The V and J ends lost 2 bases and 6 bases, in that order; junction bases with no gene match: 6. The CDR3 has 14 amino acids. Per the original methods: Amplification of reference gene primers provided the estimated nucleated cell counts. Here immunoSEQ multiplex PCR was the method, and the copy in TCRdb shows in-frame clones only, minus some. D and trimming come from the DNA, and the V and J calls and clone size come from that table. This sample has about 200,000 clones; roughly 80% occur once, and the top ten carry around 5.8%. V and J are TRBV18 and TRBJ1-1; TRBD1 aligns across 7 bases. The clonotype was recovered from a woman in her 70s with acute or convalescent COVID-19. The sequenced sample consisted of peripheral blood. CDR3 nucleotide sequence: TGTGCCAGCTCACCAACTACAGGGGCCTCTGAAGCTTTCTTT. Its translation: CASSPTTGASEAFF.